This T cell receptor (beta chain) was captured in a study of blood T cell repertoires in COVID-19. About the research overall: Samples came from the United States, Italy and Spain, spanning acute and convalescent COVID-19. Nucleic acid was either cDNA or gDNA, and it came from T cells, B-cell-depleted T cells, or PBMCs.

CDR3 length equals 16 residues. In germline, CDR1 is SGHNT, CDR2 YYREEE (reference sequence). Trimming cost V 3 bases and J 2 bases; bases outside gene matches: 7. As originally analysed: Estimation of nucleated cell counts was performed using reference gene primer amplification. The data were produced by immunoSEQ multiplex PCR, yet TCRdb's version contains in-frame clones alone and is incomplete. V, J and clone size are taken as reported in that table, and D and trimming were inferred from the DNA itself. The sample yields fewer than 300,000 clones, 80% to 90% seen once. The chain has TRBV5-4 and TRBJ2-5, with 10 bases matching TRBD1. The specimen sequenced was peripheral blood. This receptor was obtained from a woman aged 45-59 years who had recovered from COVID-19. CDR3 coding DNA: TGTGCCAGCAGCTATCTCGGACAGGGGGTACAAGAGACCCAGTACTTC. Its translation: CASSYLGQGVQETQYF.